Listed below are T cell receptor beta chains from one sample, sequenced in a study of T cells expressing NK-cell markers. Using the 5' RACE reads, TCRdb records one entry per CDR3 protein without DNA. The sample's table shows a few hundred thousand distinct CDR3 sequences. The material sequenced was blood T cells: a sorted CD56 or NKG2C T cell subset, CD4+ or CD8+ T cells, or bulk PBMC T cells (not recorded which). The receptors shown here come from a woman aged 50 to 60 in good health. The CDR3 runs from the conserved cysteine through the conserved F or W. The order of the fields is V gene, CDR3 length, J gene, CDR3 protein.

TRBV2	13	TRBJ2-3	CASSEVPGLAPYF
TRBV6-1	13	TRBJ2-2	CASSAMRTGELFF
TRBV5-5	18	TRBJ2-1	CASSLVLMLAGPYNEQFF
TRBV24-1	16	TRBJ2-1	CATSDQAGVTYNEQFF
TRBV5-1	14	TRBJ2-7	CASSLGRTWYEQYF
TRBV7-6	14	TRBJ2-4	CASSLARVKNIQYF
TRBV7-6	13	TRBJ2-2	CASSYAGVGELFF
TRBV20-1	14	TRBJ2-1	CSAASPSGVNEQFF
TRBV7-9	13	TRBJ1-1	CASRGPHPLEAFF
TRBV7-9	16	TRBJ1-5	CASSLTGRNYYQPQHF
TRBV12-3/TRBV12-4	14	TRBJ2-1	CASQSQREYNEQFF
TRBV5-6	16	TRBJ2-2	CASSSAAGAPTGELFF
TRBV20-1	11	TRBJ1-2	CSARDSPGYTF
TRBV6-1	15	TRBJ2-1	CASRAGGGTYNEQFF
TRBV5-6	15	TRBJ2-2	CASSLSGGFTGELFF
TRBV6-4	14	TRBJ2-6	CASSISSGANVLTF
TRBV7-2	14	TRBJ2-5	CASSVHTSQETQYF
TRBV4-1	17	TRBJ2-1	CASSQVLAGISYNEQFF
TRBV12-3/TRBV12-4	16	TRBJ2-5	CASSSGLAGEIKTQYF
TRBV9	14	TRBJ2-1	CASSVGGKSNEQFF
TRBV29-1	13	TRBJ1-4	CSVGQGINEKLFF
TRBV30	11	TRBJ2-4	CAWSGENIQYF
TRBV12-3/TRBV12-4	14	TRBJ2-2	CASSFNSAAGELFF
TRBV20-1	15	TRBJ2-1	CSAQPRDRVDNEQFF
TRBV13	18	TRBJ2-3	CASSFAILQGPTTDTQYF
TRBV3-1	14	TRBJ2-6	CASIDRSGANVLTF
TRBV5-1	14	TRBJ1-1	CASLPGGASTEAFF
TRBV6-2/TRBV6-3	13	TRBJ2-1	CASSLVARNEQFF
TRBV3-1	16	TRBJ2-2	CASSHLSGRDTGELFF
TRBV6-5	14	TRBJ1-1	CASSYSGGSTEAFF
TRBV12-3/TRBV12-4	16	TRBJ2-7	CASSPPHWRERYEQYF
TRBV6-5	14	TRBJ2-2	CASSLTTHTGELFF
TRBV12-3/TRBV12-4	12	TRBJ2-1	CASSPQLAPSFF
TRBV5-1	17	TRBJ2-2	CASSGRQGEANTGELFF
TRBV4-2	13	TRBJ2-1	CASSLISGPRLFF
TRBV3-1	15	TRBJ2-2	CASSSGTGDFGELFF
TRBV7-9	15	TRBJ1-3	CASSLDPSPGNTIYF
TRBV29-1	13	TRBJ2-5	CSVFLASGGTQYF
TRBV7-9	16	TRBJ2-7	CASSPGTWGRVYEQYF
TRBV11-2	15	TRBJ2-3	CASGGRSTSTDTQYF
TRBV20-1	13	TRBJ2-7	CSAPRTGTSEQYF
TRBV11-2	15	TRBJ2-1	CASRKLRRSYNEQFF
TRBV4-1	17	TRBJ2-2	CASSQDRVRANTGELFF
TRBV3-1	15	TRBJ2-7	CASSPFRVGAYEQYF
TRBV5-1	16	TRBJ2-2	CASSGRGVKGTGELFF